This TCR beta chain derives from a study of cytomegalovirus exposure and HLA in healthy donors. General study findings and limits: A prior analysis recorded that most TCR beta V segments were productive about 87% or about 30% of the time.

As for this clone: Its cognate antigen is unknown.

This PCR relied on a set of 60 Vbeta primers and 13 Jbeta primers. Original handling: A later analysis tallied tens of millions of unique TCR beta chains, around 11 million of them shared. Using immunoSEQ multiplex PCR, the repertoire was profiled, and TCRdb retains in-frame clones only, with some absent. D and trimming were read from the DNA, whereas the V and J calls and clone size are those reported in that table. The sample shows about 130,000 clones, approximately 60% of them seen only once. Though probably carrying unrecorded immune exposures, donors were nominally healthy at sampling. This CDR3 contains 12 residues. Germline CDR1 reads ENHRY; CDR2 reads SYGVKD.

This clonotype was sampled from a human donor in good health. Sequenced input: PBMCs. V gene TRBV10-3 combines with J gene TRBJ2-5; 7 nucleotides line up with TRBD1. With the DNA end fitting TRBJ2-7 better, the J assignment may be wrong. The CDR3 nucleotides read TGTGCCTCCAGACAGGGTAGCTACGAGCAGTACTTC. Translation: CASRQGSYEQYF.